Listed below are T cell receptor beta chains from one sample, sequenced in a study of breast tumors, draining lymph nodes, adjacent tissues. TCRdb ran MiXCR on the multiplex PCR reads and lists one entry per CDR3 protein. The repertoire consists of about 130,000 distinct CDR3 sequences, with 15% to 20% occurring once and the leading ten covering over 3%. Material for sequencing was axillary lymph node tissue. These receptors were collected from a female donor with breast cancer. Some clones in this sample may be carry-over from other donors' samples. Each CDR3 is given without its conserved first and last residue.

j_call,v_call,cdr3_aa
TRBJ2-3,TRBV5-1,ASSLTPPSTDTQY
TRBJ2-7,TRBV20-1,SASEPGQGSDEQY
TRBJ2-5,TRBV28,ASSQGTAGETQY
TRBJ2-1,TRBV4-1,ASSQEGSSYNEQF
TRBJ1-1,TRBV20-1,SASQRDLGWTEAF
TRBJ2-2,TRBV10-1,ASSPLAGGDGELF
TRBJ2-2,TRBV2,ASSEELASNTGELF
TRBJ1-5,TRBV27,ASSFSGNQPQH
TRBJ2-5,TRBV7-9,ASSTHAGGGAVRETQY
TRBJ1-6,TRBV18,ASSPGGQSYNSPLH
TRBJ1-3,TRBV20-1,SARDSSSGNTIY
TRBJ1-5,TRBV7-9,ASSLVGQGANQPQH
TRBJ2-7,TRBV7-9,ASSLVSSYEQY